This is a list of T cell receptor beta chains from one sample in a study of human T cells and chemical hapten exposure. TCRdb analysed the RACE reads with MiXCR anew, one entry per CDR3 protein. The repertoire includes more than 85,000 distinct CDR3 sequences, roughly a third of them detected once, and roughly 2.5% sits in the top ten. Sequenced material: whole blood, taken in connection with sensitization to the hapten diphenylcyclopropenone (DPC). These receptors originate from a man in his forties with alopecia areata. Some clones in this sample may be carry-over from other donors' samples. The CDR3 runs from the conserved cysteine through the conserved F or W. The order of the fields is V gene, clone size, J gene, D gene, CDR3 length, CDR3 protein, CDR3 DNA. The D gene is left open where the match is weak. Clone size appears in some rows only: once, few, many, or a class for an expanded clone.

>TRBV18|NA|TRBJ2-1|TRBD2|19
CASSPSGLAGSSSYNEQFF
TGTGCCAGCTCACCCTCGGGACTAGCGGGATCAAGCTCCTACAATGAGCAGTTCTTC
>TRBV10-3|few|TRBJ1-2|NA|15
CAISESWGSEYGYTF
TGTGCCATCAGTGAGTCTTGGGGCAGTGAGTATGGCTACACCTTC
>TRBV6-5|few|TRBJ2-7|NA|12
CASSSNTYEQYF
TGTGCCAGCTCGAGCAATACCTACGAGCAGTACTTC
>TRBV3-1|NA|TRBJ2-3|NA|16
CASSQDLPGPGDTQYF
TGTGCCAGCAGCCAAGATCTTCCGGGCCCTGGCGATACGCAGTATTTT
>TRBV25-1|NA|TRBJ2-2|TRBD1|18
CASSPIPGQGKGTGELFF
TGTGCCAGCAGCCCAATCCCGGGACAGGGAAAGGGCACCGGGGAGCTGTTTTTT
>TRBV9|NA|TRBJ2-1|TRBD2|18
CASSVGLAGGLTYNEQFF
TGTGCCAGCAGCGTAGGGCTAGCGGGAGGACTAACCTACAATGAGCAGTTCTTC
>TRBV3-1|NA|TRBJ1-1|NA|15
CASSQDSGRGTEAFF
TGTGCCAGCAGCCAAGACAGTGGAAGAGGCACTGAAGCTTTCTTT
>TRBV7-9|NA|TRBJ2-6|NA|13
CASSPYGANVLTF
TGTGCCAGCAGCCCCTATGGGGCCAACGTCCTGACTTTC
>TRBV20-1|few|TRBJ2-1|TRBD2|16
CSAPRAGDISYNEQFF
TGCAGTGCTCCTCGAGCGGGAGATATCTCCTACAATGAGCAGTTCTTC
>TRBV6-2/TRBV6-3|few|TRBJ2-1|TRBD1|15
CASIYRDSKNNEQFF
TGTGCCAGCATCTACCGGGACAGTAAAAACAATGAGCAGTTCTTC
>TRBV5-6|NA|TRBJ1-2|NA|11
CASSLGYGYTF
TGTGCCAGCAGCTTGGGGTATGGCTACACCTTC
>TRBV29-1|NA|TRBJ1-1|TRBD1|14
CSVGGQGAGTEAFF
TGCAGCGTTGGGGGACAGGGGGCTGGCACTGAAGCTTTCTTT
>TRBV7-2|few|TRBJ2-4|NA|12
CASSNLKNIQYF
TGTGCCAGCAGCAATCTCAAAAACATTCAGTACTTC
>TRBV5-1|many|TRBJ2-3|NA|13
CASSSRPKDTQYF
TGCGCCAGCAGCTCCCGTCCGAAAGATACGCAGTATTTT
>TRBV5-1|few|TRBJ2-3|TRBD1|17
CASSLVRQGARTDTQYF
TGCGCCAGCAGCTTGGTACGGCAGGGGGCGCGTACAGATACGCAGTATTTT
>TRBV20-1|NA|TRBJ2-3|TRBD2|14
CSALSGTGTDTQYF
TGCAGTGCCCTTAGCGGGACTGGCACAGATACGCAGTATTTT
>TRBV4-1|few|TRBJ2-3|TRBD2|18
CASSQEMGLAAFTDTQYF
TGCGCCAGCAGCCAAGAAATGGGACTAGCGGCCTTCACAGATACGCAGTATTTT
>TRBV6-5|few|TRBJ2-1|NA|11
CASSYSREQFF
TGTGCCAGCAGTTATTCCAGGGAGCAGTTCTTC
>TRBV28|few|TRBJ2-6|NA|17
CASSYGTDLWGANVLTF
TGTGCCAGCAGCTATGGGACCGACCTCTGGGGGGCCAACGTCCTGACTTTC
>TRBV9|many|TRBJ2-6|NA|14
CASSPSSGANVLTF
TGTGCCAGCAGCCCCAGTTCCGGGGCCAACGTCCTGACTTTC
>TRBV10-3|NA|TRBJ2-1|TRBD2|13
CAISEGLAGFFFF
TGTGCCATCAGTGAAGGACTAGCGGGGTTCTTTTTCTTC
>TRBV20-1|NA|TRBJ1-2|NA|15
CSARSPGATFYGYTF
TGCAGTGCTAGATCCCCAGGAGCCACGTTCTATGGCTACACCTTC
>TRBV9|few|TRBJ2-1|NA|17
CASSLSWPGGLYNEQFF
TGTGCCAGCAGTCTCTCCTGGCCAGGGGGGCTTTACAATGAGCAGTTCTTC
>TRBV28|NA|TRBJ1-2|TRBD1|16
CASSLGPGQTNYGYTF
TGTGCCAGCAGTTTAGGGCCGGGACAGACTAACTATGGCTACACCTTC
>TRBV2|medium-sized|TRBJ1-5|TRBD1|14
CASKGRGGHQPQHF
TGTGCCAGCAAGGGCAGGGGGGGACACCAGCCCCAGCATTTT
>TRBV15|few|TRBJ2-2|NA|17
CATSREFSATNTGELFF
TGTGCCACCAGCAGAGAATTTAGCGCGACGAACACCGGGGAGCTGTTTTTT
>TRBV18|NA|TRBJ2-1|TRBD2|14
CASSKREMDNEQFF
TGTGCCAGCTCCAAGCGGGAGATGGACAATGAGCAGTTCTTC
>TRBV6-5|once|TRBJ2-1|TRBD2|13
CASIKTSVGEQFF
TGTGCCAGCATCAAAACTAGCGTGGGTGAGCAGTTCTTC